The present entry profiles one T cell receptor (beta chain) with its context. Its antigen is unidentified. The source of the sample is a study of cytomegalovirus exposure and HLA in healthy donors. Study observations and caveats: Being indistinguishable, some V segments were excluded, TRBV6-2 and TRBV6-3 among them.

The V end lost 2 bases, the J end lost 1 base, and 7 bases lay between the germline ends. Germline-derived CDR1 and CDR2 are SGHRS and YFSETQ. The CDR3 length is 13 residues. The PCR had 60 Vbeta and 13 Jbeta primers. Some clones are missing from TCRdb's copy, which holds only in-frame ones; the method was immunoSEQ multiplex PCR. The profile covers more than 150,000 clones, with about 90% appearing a single time and more than 0.2% taken by the ten largest. This chain joins TRBV5-1 and TRBJ2-7, with D uncertain. This receptor was taken from a girl under two years old in good health and CMV-seronegative. The sample taken for sequencing was PBMCs. CDR3 sequence reads: CASSFSTSYEQYF. CDR3 nucleotide sequence: TGCGCCAGCAGCTTCTCCACATCCTACGAGCAGTACTTC.